Given below is one T cell receptor beta chain in context. The entry originates in a study of preoperative IRX-2 immunotherapy in early breast cancer. Treatment in this sample: preoperative locoregional IRX-2 cytokine immunotherapy. Preoperative locoregional IRX-2 cytokine immunotherapy was tested in the phase Ib source study. Clones were sequenced by immunoSEQ multiplex PCR, and TCRdb holds only the in-frame ones, with some missing. The sample has 11,000 or so clones; around 75% are singletons. Germline CDR1 MNHGY, CDR2 SAAAGT. The V and J ends lost 4 bases and 3 bases respectively, with 11 bases between them. The CDR3 has 14 residues.

The specimen was lymph node tissue, collected before IRX-2 immunotherapy. The TCR was taken from a human donor with breast cancer. The rearrangement links TRBV6-8 to TRBJ2-3; D is perhaps TRBD1 (5 bases). The CDR3 loop reads CASSFLGETDTQYF. The CDR3 DNA is TGTGCCAGCAGTTTTTTAGGGGAAACAGATACGCAGTATTTT.